This TCR beta chain appears in the sequencing data of a study of CD8+ T cells in alopecia areata. Extracted RNA was reverse transcribed, and the resulting cDNA served as sequencing template. Method: immunoSEQ multiplex PCR; TCRdb's copy keeps in-frame clones and lacks some. The table lists about 200,000 clones, 45% to 75% of them singletons, with approximately 3.4% in the top ten. The CDR3 length is 14 residues. V was clipped by 3 bases and J by 8 bases; unmatched bases: 5. Germline CDR1 is SGHRS and CDR2 is YFSETQ. Treatment: oral pan-JAK inhibitor, 5-10 mg twice daily. Patients with alopecia areata provided lesional scalp punch biopsies as well as peripheral blood. Study-wide findings and caveats: Lesional scalp, especially alopecia totalis/universalis, showed higher clonality than normal scalp. Tofacitinib significantly lowered scalp clonality and expanded CD8+ clones among the top 100. As there was one nonresponder, how baseline CD8+ expansion relates to response remains uncertain.

With regard to this clone: Its antigen is currently unknown.

This chain joins TRBV5-1 and TRBJ1-4, with TRBD1 identical over 9 bases. This TCR was recovered from a human donor with alopecia areata. Source: CD4+ T cells sorted from blood, taken at week 4, from a patient treated with tofacitinib. CDR3: CASSSGQGKEKLFF. CDR3 in DNA: TGCGCCAGCAGCTCGGGACAGGGAAAGGAAAAACTGTTTTTT.